The 9 T cell receptor beta chains given below trace back to one sample, sequenced in a study of T cell repertoires in aging, cancer and after chemotherapy. TRB rearrangements spanning V, D and J were amplified using mixed TRB-A/B primers. TCRdb itself ran the multiplex PCR reads through MiXCR, one entry per CDR3 protein. The repertoire consists of approximately 8,300 distinct CDR3 sequences, with around 35% occurring once and the leading ten covering 13%. Amplification of TCR beta used genomic DNA extracted from peripheral blood. The source material was blood. Every receptor here comes from a human donor in good health. The donor label of this sample is uncertain.

The CDR3 DNA reads as TGTGCCAGCAGTGGGGGGGCCTCTGGGGCCAACGTCCTGACTTTC. Translation: CASSGGASGANVLTF. V usage is TRBV6-1 and J usage is TRBJ2-6; D might be TRBD1 or TRBD2, each matching 6 bases. Germline V lookup: CDR1 MNHNS, CDR2 SASEGT. The V end was cut by 4 bases, the J end by 0 bases, with 7 bases between. The CDR3 runs to 15 residues.

By sample share, this clonotype is medium-sized. V usage is TRBV29-1 and J usage is TRBJ2-1, with 8 nucleotides matching TRBD2. CDR3 length: 14 residues. V dropped 6 bases and J dropped 1; count of bases not matched to a gene: 5. Germline CDR1 SQVTM, CDR2 ANQGSEA. The CDR3 sequence is CSVRKRESYNEQFF. The CDR3 coding sequence is TGCAGCGTACGCAAGCGGGAGTCCTACAATGAGCAGTTCTTC.

The chain uses TRBV30 and TRBJ1-5; perhaps TRBD1 as D (6 bases). This CDR3 region has 15 residues. Germline values: CDR1 GTSNPN, CDR2 SVGIG (reference sequence). Trimming stripped 1 base from V and 6 bases from J, with 16 bases between. CDR3 in DNA: TGTGCCTGGAGTGCGCGTGGGGGGGGGCCTCAGCCCCAGCATTTT. Translated, it gives CAWSARGGGPQPQHF.

The sample holds one count of this clonotype. The chain is built from TRBV7-2 and TRBJ2-3; D is perhaps TRBD2 (6 bases). V shed 2 bases and J shed 0 bases, with 12 bases lying between them. The germline CDR1 and CDR2 sequences are SGHTA and FQGNSA. The CDR3 spans 16 residues. CDR3 sequence reads: CASSLRFGGSTDTQYF. The CDR3 region has the DNA TGTGCCAGCAGCTTAAGATTTGGGGGGAGCACAGATACGCAGTATTTT.

The chain links TRBV6-5 to TRBJ1-2, with 7 bases that match TRBD1. Per the germline V gene, CDR1 is MNHEY and CDR2 is SVGAGI. CDR3 size: 14 residues. V shed 2 bases, J shed 4 bases, and the junction held 4 bases outside the gene matches. CDR3 nucleotides: TGTGCCAGCAGTTACGGGGAGGGGGCCTATGGCTACACCTTC. This translates into CASSYGEGAYGYTF.

This clonotype was seen more than once but under ten times. The rearrangement uses TRBV12-3 or TRBV12-4 and TRBJ1-2, with D unresolved. The CDR3 spans 15 residues. V was pared by 5 bases and J by 0 bases, with 13 bases between. CDR3 loop: CASSPAALSNYGYTF. The CDR3 DNA follows: TGTGCCAGCAGTCCGGCAGCGCTTTCTAACTATGGCTACACCTTC.

The V gene is TRBV15, the J gene TRBJ2-1, with TRBD1 matching 11 bases. CDR3 length: 16 amino acids. CDR1 is LNHNV, CDR2 YYDKDF, per germline (reference sequence). With V trimmed by 3 bases and J by 6 bases, 7 bases remained unmatched. The CDR3 is CATSSLGQGASNEQFF. CDR3 sequence (DNA): TGTGCCACCAGCAGCCTCGGACAGGGGGCGAGCAATGAGCAGTTCTTC.

By share of the sample, this clonotype is medium-sized. The chain has TRBV15 and TRBJ2-7; 9 bases match TRBD1. The CDR3 covers 14 residues. Germline assignment: CDR1 LNHNV and CDR2 YYDKDF (reference sequence). Trimming removed 5 bases from V and 4 bases from J; junction bases left unmatched: 6. CDR3 bases: TGTGCCACCAGCTCCAACAGGGGGCGATACGAGCAGTACTTC. Its protein product is CATSSNRGRYEQYF.

The chain employs TRBV5-4 and TRBJ2-7; 9 nucleotides match TRBD1. CDR1 SGHNT and CDR2 YYREEE come from the germline V gene (reference sequence). Trimming removed 4 bases from V and 3 bases from J; junction bases left unmatched: 8. CDR3 length: 15 amino acids. The CDR3 loop reads CASSRLGQGNYEQYF. CDR3 nucleotides: TGTGCCAGCAGCCGATTGGGACAGGGCAACTACGAGCAGTACTTC.